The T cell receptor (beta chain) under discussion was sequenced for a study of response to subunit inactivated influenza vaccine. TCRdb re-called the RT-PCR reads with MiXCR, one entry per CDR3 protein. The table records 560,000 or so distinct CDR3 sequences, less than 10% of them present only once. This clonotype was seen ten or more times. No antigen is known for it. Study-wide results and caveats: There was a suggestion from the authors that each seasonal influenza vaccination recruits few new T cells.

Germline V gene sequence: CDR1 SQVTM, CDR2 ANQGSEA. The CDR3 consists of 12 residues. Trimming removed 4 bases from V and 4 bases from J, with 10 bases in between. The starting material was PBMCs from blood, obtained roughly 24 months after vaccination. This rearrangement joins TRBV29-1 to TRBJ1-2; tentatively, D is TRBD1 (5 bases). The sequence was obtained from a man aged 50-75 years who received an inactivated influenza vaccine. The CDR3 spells CSVGEGIYGYTF. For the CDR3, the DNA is TGCAGCGTTGGTGAGGGGATCTATGGCTACACCTTC.